This entry is about one T cell receptor (beta chain). From germline, CDR1 is KGHSH and CDR2 LQKENI. V lost 3 bases to trimming and J lost 6 bases, with 12 bases between them. The CDR3 is 14 residues long. The data were obtained in a study of blood T cell repertoires in COVID-19. About the research overall: Both acute and convalescent COVID-19 samples were obtained from the United States, Italy and Spain. Sample material is recorded as cDNA or gDNA derived from T cells, B-cell-depleted T cells, or PBMCs.

The method was immunoSEQ multiplex PCR; TCRdb's version includes in-frame clones alone and lacks a portion of them. The table lists under 250,000 clones, roughly 84% of them singletons. Sequencing used peripheral blood. The receptor's source is a man aged 50 to 59 who had recovered from COVID-19. The chain combines TRBV18 with TRBJ1-5; tentative D call: TRBD1 (5 bases). This CDR3 is CASSPGGAGQPQHF. The CDR3 nucleotides read TGTGCCAGCTCACCGGGGGGAGCGGGTCAGCCCCAGCATTTT.